This is a list of T cell receptor beta chains from one sample in a study of early T cells in non-severe SARS-CoV-2 infection. TCRdb itself ran the 5' RACE reads through MiXCR, one entry per CDR3 protein. The data hold 45,000 to 75,000 distinct CDR3 sequences, with just under 9% observed a single time. The sample was whole blood. The receptors shown here come from an adult who was a healthcare worker with PCR-confirmed SARS-CoV-2 infection or an uninfected control (not recorded which). Both conserved end residues are trimmed from each CDR3.

v_gene: TRBV15; CDR3aa: ATDTLAKNIQY
v_gene: TRBV20-1; CDR3aa: SARGTGTDTQY
v_gene: TRBV29-1; CDR3aa: SAGQGSGQPQH
v_gene: TRBV28; CDR3aa: ASTPGYRGVGETQY
v_gene: TRBV12-3/TRBV12-4; CDR3aa: ASTPTGSTNTEAF
v_gene: TRBV28; CDR3aa: ASSPWTGGNTDTQY
v_gene: TRBV19; CDR3aa: ASSYPLSRGGRDEQF
v_gene: TRBV7-2; CDR3aa: ASSSTSSRNEQF
v_gene: TRBV19; CDR3aa: ASSKLGQGPHSNQPQH
v_gene: TRBV15; CDR3aa: ATSRAGPEYYEQY
v_gene: TRBV29-1; CDR3aa: SVVVWDTEAF
v_gene: TRBV28; CDR3aa: ASSFPRSYGYT
v_gene: TRBV20-1; CDR3aa: SAVQVMNTEAF
v_gene: TRBV6-6; CDR3aa: ASSYSAIEPQH
v_gene: TRBV12-3/TRBV12-4; CDR3aa: ASTQTNREGNEQF
v_gene: TRBV7-9; CDR3aa: ASSLTPARKTQY
v_gene: TRBV20-1; CDR3aa: SAKGPNTGELF
v_gene: TRBV6-1; CDR3aa: ASRDPGSLH
v_gene: TRBV29-1; CDR3aa: SVERGQGETQY
v_gene: TRBV5-4; CDR3aa: ASSSPRGWDTQY
v_gene: TRBV5-6; CDR3aa: ASSRGTGVLGTEAF
v_gene: TRBV7-9; CDR3aa: ASSLAAVTGELF
v_gene: TRBV9; CDR3aa: ASSVAEQYSTGELF
v_gene: TRBV11-2; CDR3aa: ASSATSGRPYNEQF
v_gene: TRBV6-5; CDR3aa: ASGSRVRAEAF
v_gene: TRBV15; CDR3aa: ATSRDRGSGALYEQY
v_gene: TRBV9; CDR3aa: ASSDSLGADTQY
v_gene: TRBV12-3/TRBV12-4; CDR3aa: ASRGVGNQPQH
v_gene: TRBV5-1; CDR3aa: ASSLGPWENTEAF
v_gene: TRBV7-9; CDR3aa: ASSLGVDTEAF
v_gene: TRBV11-1; CDR3aa: ANDAGEETQY
v_gene: TRBV4-2; CDR3aa: ASSQEDPLNTEAF
v_gene: TRBV28; CDR3aa: ASSSLGLGVYEQY
v_gene: TRBV28; CDR3aa: ASSSNAEIQY
v_gene: TRBV7-8; CDR3aa: ASSSSGGLSEQY
v_gene: TRBV28; CDR3aa: ASSLTGTGRTPNYGYT
v_gene: TRBV12-3/TRBV12-4; CDR3aa: ASRPPEFTGELF
v_gene: TRBV28; CDR3aa: ASTAPTQGPPYGYT
v_gene: TRBV9; CDR3aa: ASSVGSRLDTEAF
v_gene: TRBV21-1; CDR3aa: ASSTRTGSASEAF
v_gene: TRBV28; CDR3aa: ASSPSAGVGEQF
v_gene: TRBV11-1; CDR3aa: ASSERRRQGNEQF
v_gene: TRBV20-1; CDR3aa: SVVIRDRDYGYT
v_gene: TRBV6-2/TRBV6-3; CDR3aa: ASSGQDDNEQF
v_gene: TRBV18; CDR3aa: ASSAGAGPNEKLF
v_gene: TRBV2; CDR3aa: ASRLAGVFVIDEQY
v_gene: TRBV11-3; CDR3aa: ASSFAGELF
v_gene: TRBV28; CDR3aa: ASTYRGRAKGPEQY
v_gene: TRBV4-2; CDR3aa: ASSQLTSGRAGGELF
v_gene: TRBV7-9; CDR3aa: ASSWGTGELF
v_gene: TRBV12-2; CDR3aa: ASRLARKAYEQY
v_gene: TRBV28; CDR3aa: ASSTGLAGDEQF